The 19 T cell receptor beta chains presented below share a single source sample, sequenced in a study of cytomegalovirus exposure and HLA in healthy donors. The study ran its PCR with 60 Vbeta and 13 Jbeta primers. Produced via immunoSEQ multiplex PCR; TCRdb's table is partial and in-frame only. The sample carries around 120,000 clones, roughly 72% recorded once. Sequenced input: PBMCs. The receptors come from a woman aged 45 to 65 in good health and CMV-seropositive.

J is TRBJ1-1 and V is TRBV6-5; 7 nucleotides match TRBD1. The CDR3 is 14 residues long. The V and J ends lost 6 bases and 2 bases, in that order; junction bases with no gene match: 6. CDR1 is MNHEY and CDR2 is SVGAGI in the germline V gene. CDR3 nucleotide sequence: TGTGCCAGCAGCCTGGGACAGCCAAACACTGAAGCTTTCTTT. As protein: CASSLGQPNTEAFF.

The rearrangement links TRBV7-2 to TRBJ1-4; perhaps TRBD1 as D (5 bases). Trimming took 5 bases from V and 8 from J, leaving 12 bases between them. The CDR3 runs to 13 residues. CDR1 is SGHTA, CDR2 FQGNSA, per germline. The CDR3 nucleotides are TGTGCCAGCAGCCCTAGACAGAAGGAAAAACTGTTTTTT. Protein product: CASSPRQKEKLFF.

This clone was seen a single time. The J gene is TRBJ1-5, the V gene TRBV7-2; unclear D gene. V was cut by 5 bases and J by 5 bases, with 13 bases left in between. Germline V gives CDR1 SGHTA, CDR2 FQGNSA. The CDR3 totals 14 residues. The DNA for the CDR3 is TGTGCCAGCAGCCCCTACGAGGAGCATCAGCCCCAGCATTTT. Amino acids: CASSPYEEHQPQHF.

The chain employs TRBV5-1 and TRBJ2-2; 12 bases line up with TRBD2. The V gene's germline CDR1 is SGHRS and CDR2 YFSETQ. The ends lost 3 bases at V and 1 base at J; junction bases unmatched: 1. This CDR3 is 16 amino acids long. Here the CDR3 reads CASSSLAGGNTGELFF. The DNA of the CDR3 is TGCGCCAGCAGCTCACTAGCGGGAGGGAACACCGGGGAGCTGTTTTTT.

The chain uses TRBV29-1 and TRBJ1-1; a possible D gene is TRBD1 (5 bases). CDR3 length: 12 residues. Germline V lookup: CDR1 SQVTM, CDR2 ANQGSEA. Trimming removed 6 bases at V and 2 bases at J, with 10 bases between. DNA for the CDR3: TGCAGCGTGATAGGGGTTAACACTGAAGCTTTCTTT. It specifies CSVIGVNTEAFF.

Only one count was recorded for this clone. The rearrangement uses TRBV28 and TRBJ1-2, with D tentatively TRBD1 (6 bases). The germline V gene encodes CDR1 MDHEN and CDR2 SYDVKM. The CDR3 loop spans 15 amino acids. V was cut by 2 bases and J by 4 bases, with 14 bases left in between. CDR3 in DNA: TGTGCCAGCAGTTTACCCACAGGGAAATCCTATGGCTACACCTTC. As protein: CASSLPTGKSYGYTF.

The chain recombines TRBV19 with TRBJ1-4, with a possible D match to TRBD1 (6 bases). The CDR3 is 14 residues long. Germline assignment: CDR1 LNHDA and CDR2 SQIVND (reference sequence). V was clipped by 8 bases and J by 7 bases, with 17 bases between them. The chain's CDR3 is CASSGTQVTEKLFF. The CDR3 DNA follows: TGTGCCAGTTCCGGGACACAGGTCACTGAAAAACTGTTTTTT.

The V call is TRBV29-1, the J call TRBJ1-5; possible D gene TRBD1, 6 bases. The CDR3 runs 13 residues. The V gene lost 2 bases and the J gene lost 1 base, with 6 bases spanning the gap. In germline, CDR1 is SQVTM, CDR2 ANQGSEA. The chain's CDR3 is CSVEQGSNQPQHF. As DNA, the CDR3 is TGCAGCGTTGAACAGGGGAGCAATCAGCCCCAGCATTTT.

The rearrangement links TRBV4-1 to TRBJ2-5, with TRBD2 matching over 8 bases. The length of the CDR3 is 17 residues. The germline gives CDR1 MGHRA, CDR2 YSYEKL. J lost 5 bases, V lost 0 bases, and 11 bases had no gene match. The CDR3 nucleotides read TGCGCCAGCAGCCAAGACTCATGGACTAGCTCGGACGAGACCCAGTACTTC. This sequence encodes CASSQDSWTSSDETQYF.

In its sample, this clone was seen once. The chain has TRBV7-8 and TRBJ1-2, with a tentative D call TRBD1 (6 bases). Trimming stripped 0 bases from V and 4 bases from J, with 15 bases between. Germline CDR1 is SGHVS and CDR2 is FQNEAQ. There are 16 residues in the CDR3. CDR3 sequence: CASSLARPGEGYGYTF. CDR3 nucleotide sequence: TGTGCCAGCAGCTTAGCGCGACCAGGGGAGGGCTATGGCTACACCTTC. Supplemented by reference TRBV7-8 and TRBJ1-2, the full variable domain reads GAGVSQSPRYKVAKRGQDVALRCDPISGHVSLFWYQQALGQGPEFLTYFQNEAQLDKSGLPSDRFFAERPEGSVSTLKIQRTQQEDSAVYLCASSLARPGEGYGYTFGSGTRLTVV.

This rearrangement joins TRBV19 to TRBJ1-6; TRBD1 matches at 8 bases. The V and J ends lost 5 bases and 9 bases, in that order; junction bases with no gene match: 12. CDR3 length equals 16 residues. Per the germline V gene, CDR1 is LNHDA and CDR2 is SQIVND (reference sequence). CDR3 DNA sequence: TGTGCCAGTAGTGCCGCCCCAGGGGGCGACTCTTCACCCCTCCACTTT. Amino acid sequence: CASSAAPGGDSSPLHF.

The V call is TRBV5-4, the J call TRBJ2-5; D is possibly TRBD1 (5 bases). CDR1 is SGHNT, CDR2 YYREEE, per germline (reference sequence). V was pared by 3 bases and J by 5 bases, with 14 bases between. This CDR3 contains 14 residues. CDR3 in DNA: TGTGCCAGCAGCTCTTGGACACGAGAGGAGACCCAGTACTTC. It encodes CASSSWTREETQYF. The variable domain in full, completed from reference TRBV5-4 and TRBJ2-5, reads ETGVTQSPTHLIKTRGQQVTLRCSSQSGHNTVSWYQQALGQGPQFIFQYYREEENGRGNFPPRFSGLQFPNYSSELNVNALELDDSALYLCASSSWTREETQYFGPGTRLLVL.

This clone turned up a few times. The rearrangement uses TRBV9 and TRBJ2-7, with 10 nucleotides matching TRBD1. The V gene end was trimmed by 4 bases and the J gene end by 3 bases; junction bases not matched to a gene: 4. This CDR3 region has 14 residues. The germline V gene encodes CDR1 SGDLS and CDR2 YYNGEE. The CDR3 nucleotides read TGTGCCAGCAGCCTCGGGGACAGGGGCTACGAGCAGTACTTC. It translates to CASSLGDRGYEQYF.

The V and J genes are TRBV7-2 and TRBJ2-3; 8 nucleotides align to TRBD2. Germline V CDR1 and CDR2: SGHTA, FQGNSA. This CDR3 is built from 14 residues. The V and J ends lost 5 bases and 7 bases, in that order; junction bases with no gene match: 8. The CDR3 DNA is TGTGCCAGCAGCCCAGCTAGCGGGTTGCATACGCAGTATTTT. Protein sequence: CASSPASGLHTQYF.

V usage is TRBV27 and J usage is TRBJ2-3; 11 nucleotides align to TRBD2. This CDR3 is 16 amino acids long. V was clipped by 4 bases and J by 0 bases; unmatched bases: 3. From germline, CDR1 is MNHEY and CDR2 SMNVEV (reference sequence). CDR3 DNA: TGTGCCAGCAGTTCCCGGACTAGCGGGAGCACAGATACGCAGTATTTT. Protein sequence: CASSSRTSGSTDTQYF.

The chain is built from TRBV7-2 and TRBJ2-1; D gene uncertain. In germline, CDR1 is SGHTA, CDR2 FQGNSA. V lost 6 bases to trimming and J lost 9 bases, with 18 bases between them. The CDR3 is 14 amino acids. The CDR3: CASSTSVGTGEQFF. The CDR3 DNA reads TGTGCCAGCAGTACGAGCGTTGGAACGGGTGAGCAGTTCTTC.

The chain uses TRBV30 and TRBJ1-6, with TRBD1 as a possible D gene (5 bases). V was cut by 8 bases and J by 0 bases, with 17 bases left in between. This CDR3 has 16 amino acids. Germline V gene data show CDR1 as GTSNPN and CDR2 as SVGIG (reference sequence). CDR3 nucleotides: TGTGCCGGAGCCAGGGAAGGCCTCTCCTATAATTCACCCCTCCACTTT. It specifies CAGAREGLSYNSPLHF.

The chain has TRBV19 and TRBJ1-2; no reliable D call. Germline V CDR1 and CDR2: LNHDA, SQIVND (reference sequence). This CDR3 region has 14 residues. V lost 3 bases and J 0 bases, leaving 8 bases between the germline ends. As DNA, the CDR3 is TGTGCCAGTAGTATTAGTATTTCTAACTATGGCTACACCTTC. Its protein product is CASSISISNYGYTF.

The chain employs TRBV4-3 and TRBJ2-7; maybe TRBD1 (5 bases). CDR1 is LGHNA, CDR2 YSLEER, per germline. Between the trimmed V and J ends, which lost 2 bases and 5 bases, there was a span of 16 bases. The CDR3 length is 15 residues. CDR3 sequence: CASSQTWAGPHEQYF. The CDR3 DNA sequence: TGCGCCAGCAGCCAAACATGGGCAGGGCCCCACGAGCAGTACTTC.